The clone carrying this T cell receptor (beta chain) showed up just once. Its antigen is not known. PCR involved 60 Vbeta and 13 Jbeta primers. Assay used: immunoSEQ multiplex PCR; TCRdb lists only in-frame clones, some missing. The sample has 160,000 or so clones, around 80% seen once. The V gene lost 5 bases and the J gene lost 5 bases, with 15 bases spanning the gap. Looked up from germline, CDR1 is LNHDA and CDR2 is SQIVND (reference sequence). The CDR3 consists of 14 residues. The data were taken from a study of cytomegalovirus exposure and HLA in healthy donors. Study outcomes and limitations: TCR beta chain V- and J-gene trimming was linked, in a later analysis, to a missense variant in DCLRE1C.

This clonotype originated in a male donor in good health and CMV-seropositive. The sequenced material came from PBMCs. The V gene is TRBV19, the J gene TRBJ2-5, with D unclear. The chain's CDR3 is CASSSQAARETQYF. The CDR3 DNA reads as TGTGCCAGTAGTTCCCAGGCAGCCCGCGAGACCCAGTACTTC.